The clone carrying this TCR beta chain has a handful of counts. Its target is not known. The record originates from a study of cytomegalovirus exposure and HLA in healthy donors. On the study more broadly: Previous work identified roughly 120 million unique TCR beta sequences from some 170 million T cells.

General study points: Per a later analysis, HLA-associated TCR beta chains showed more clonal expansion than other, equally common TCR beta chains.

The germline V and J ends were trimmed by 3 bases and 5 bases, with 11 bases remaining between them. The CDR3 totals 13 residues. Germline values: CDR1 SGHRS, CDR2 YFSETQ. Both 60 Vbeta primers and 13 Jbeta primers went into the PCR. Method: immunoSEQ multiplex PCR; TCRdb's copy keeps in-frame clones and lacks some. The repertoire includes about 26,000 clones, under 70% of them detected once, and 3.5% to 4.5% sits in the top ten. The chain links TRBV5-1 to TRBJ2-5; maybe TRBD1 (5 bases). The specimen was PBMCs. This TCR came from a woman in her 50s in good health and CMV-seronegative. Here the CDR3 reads CASSSMGLETQYF. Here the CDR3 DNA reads TGCGCCAGCAGCTCTATGGGGCTCGAGACCCAGTACTTC.